A selection of T cell receptor beta chains follows, all from one sample in a study of tumor-infiltrating lymphocytes in oesophageal squamous cell carcinoma. TCRdb re-called the PCR reads with MiXCR, one entry per CDR3 protein. The table has some 19,000 distinct CDR3 sequences, about 35% seen once; the top ten hold around an eighth. The sequencing sample was made of esophageal tumor tissue. The receptors were gathered from a male donor with esophageal squamous cell carcinoma. Both conserved end residues are part of each CDR3. D genes are given only for firm matches. Where a row states a size, it is once, few, many or the class of an expanded clone; other rows omit it.

>TRBV10-1|TRBJ2-3|.|.
TGCGCCAGCAGTCGGGACTTGGATACGCAGTATTTT
CASSRDLDTQYF
>TRBV5-3|TRBJ2-7|.|.
TGTGCCAGCAGCTTGCAAGGGTCGGGCGAGCAGTACTTC
CASSLQGSGEQYF
>TRBV28|TRBJ2-4|.|few
TGTGCCAGCAGTAATCCGAGTAGCGGAAACTACAATGAGCAGTACTTC
CASSNPSSGNYNEQYF
>TRBV6-1|TRBJ1-5|.|many
TGTGCCAGCAGTGAAATAACAGGCCCACCACATCAGCCCCAGCATTTT
CASSEITGPPHQPQHF
>TRBV6-1|TRBJ1-6|.|many
TGTGCCAGCAGTTCGCTGGGAGGAGATAACTCACCCCTCCACTTT
CASSSLGGDNSPLHF
>TRBV27|TRBJ2-5|TRBD2|many
TGTGCCAGCAGTTTGACTAGCGGGAACCAAGAGACCCAGTACTTC
CASSLTSGNQETQYF
>TRBV4-3|TRBJ2-7|.|many
TGCGCCAGCAGCCAAGAATACGCAGGGAGGCTCTACGAGCAGTACTTC
CASSQEYAGRLYEQYF
>TRBV20-1|TRBJ2-1|.|.
TGCAGTGCTAGGACCTTTCCCAATGAGCAGTTCTTC
CSARTFPNEQFF
>TRBV7-2|TRBJ1-4|TRBD1|.
TGTGCCAGCAGCCCTGGACAGGGTGGAGGGAAACTGTTTTTT
CASSPGQGGGKLFF
>TRBV7-5|TRBJ2-1|.|few
.
CISVPETLWTSGDPNGNEQFF
>TRBV11-2|TRBJ2-7|.|many
TGTGCCAGCAGCCAAGGGGGGTCGGTGTGGTTATACGAGCAGTACTTC
CASSQGGSVWLYEQYF
>TRBV6-2/TRBV6-3|TRBJ2-5|.|.
TGTGCCAGCAGTTTTCCCGGACCTAGGAAGACCCAGTACTTC
CASSFPGPRKTQYF
>TRBV6-1|TRBJ2-7|.|medium-sized
TGTGCCAGCAGTCTGACCGAGCTAAAGCAGTACTTC
CASSLTELKQYF
>TRBV28|TRBJ2-6|.|many
TGTGCCAGCAGTTTAAAAGGTGGGGCCAACGTCCTGACTTTC
CASSLKGGANVLTF
>TRBV28|TRBJ1-2|.|few
TGTGCCAGCAGAGGGGGAGGGGGCTATGGCTACACCTTC
CASRGGGGYGYTF
>TRBV5-6|TRBJ2-1|.|.
.
CASSLGTGLEREANKEIRDPVLRF
>TRBV4-2|TRBJ2-1|.|many
TGTGCCAGCAGCCAAGAGGGGGTATACTCCTACAATGAGCAGTTCTTC
CASSQEGVYSYNEQFF
>TRBV7-2|TRBJ2-1|.|.
TGTGCCAGCAGCTGGTCAGCCATGAACACTGAAGCTTTCTTC
CASSWSAMNTEAFF
>TRBV7-9|TRBJ2-7|TRBD2|medium-sized
TGTGCCAGCAGCTTGGGACTAGCGGGAGACCGCTTTATTTTC
CASSLGLAGDRFIF
>TRBV5-1|TRBJ1-1|.|many
TGCGCCAGCAGCGGCCACGTGGCAGCGAACACTGAAGCTTTCTTT
CASSGHVAANTEAFF
>TRBV6-4|TRBJ2-2|TRBD2|many
TGTGCCAGCAGTGCTAGCGGCACCGGGGAGCTGTTTTTT
CASSASGTGELFF
>TRBV19|TRBJ1-5|TRBD1|few
TGTGCCAGTAAAGGTGGGACAGGGCTGGGCAATCAGCCCCAGCATTTT
CASKGGTGLGNQPQHF
>TRBV5-4|TRBJ1-2|.|many
TGCGCCAGCAGCTTGAACCCGGGAATCGACGGCTACACCTTC
CASSLNPGIDGYTF
>TRBV6-1|TRBJ2-7|.|.
TGTGCCAGCAGCCCCACCAGGTCGGGGCTTAACAACTACGAGCAGTACTTC
CASSPTRSGLNNYEQYF
>TRBV10-3|TRBJ1-1|.|once
TGTGCCATCCGACCCGGGACGGTAACGAACACTGAAGCTTTCTTT
CAIRPGTVTNTEAFF
>TRBV7-2|TRBJ2-7|.|.
TGTGCCAGCAACGTACTAGCTGGCGAGCAGTACTTC
CASNVLAGEQYF
>TRBV5-4|TRBJ2-1|.|many
TGTGCCAGCGCCCTTCAGACGCGAGACAATGAGCAGTTCTTC
CASALQTRDNEQFF
>TRBV7-2|TRBJ2-5|.|.
TGTGCCAGCAGCTTAGTTCCAGGGAGTGATTCACCCCTCCACTTC
CASSLVPGSDSPLHF
>TRBV7-2|TRBJ1-2|TRBD1|.
TGTGCCAGCAGCTTCGGGACAGACTATGGCTACACCTTC
CASSFGTDYGYTF
>TRBV6-1|TRBJ2-7|TRBD1|many
TGTGCCAGCAGGATTACAGGGGGGTCAGGCTACGAGCAGTACTTC
CASRITGGSGYEQYF
>TRBV7-6|TRBJ2-5|TRBD1|.
TGTGCCAGCAGGAGCACAGGGGTGAACACTGAAGCTTTCTTC
CASRSTGVNTEAFF
>TRBV7-3|TRBJ2-2|TRBD2|few
TGTGCCAGCAGCCCGGGACTAGCGGGGGCCCACCCGAACACCGGGGAGCTGTTTTTT
CASSPGLAGAHPNTGELFF
>TRBV4-2|TRBJ2-5|.|once
TGTGCCAGCAGCCAAGAATTAGGCGAGACCCAGTACTTC
CASSQELGETQYF
>TRBV28|TRBJ2-1|.|many
TGTGCCAGCAGTTTGGGGGGTCCCAATGAGCAGTTCTTC
CASSLGGPNEQFF
>TRBV5-5|TRBJ1-1|.|many
TGTGCCAGCAGCCCGACTGTTGTCAGGGACACTGAAGCTTTCTTT
CASSPTVVRDTEAFF
>TRBV7-2|TRBJ2-3|TRBD1|.
TGTGCCAGCAGCAGGGACCACGGGACAGGGTTGTATACGCAGTATTTT
CASSRDHGTGLYTQYF
>TRBV19|TRBJ2-1|.|many
TGTGCCAGTAGTATACAGGATTACAATGAGCAGTTCTTC
CASSIQDYNEQFF
>TRBV5-6|TRBJ2-3|TRBD1|.
TGTGCCAGCAGCCCTGGGACAGGGGAGACAGATACGCAGTATTTT
CASSPGTGETDTQYF
>TRBV24-1|TRBJ2-1|.|many
TGTGCCACCAGTGAGATATATTACAATGAGCAGTTCTTC
CATSEIYYNEQFF
>TRBV24-1|TRBJ2-1|TRBD2|medium-sized
TGTGCCACCAGTGATAGCGGGAGGGCCTCCTACAATGAGCAGTTCTTC
CATSDSGRASYNEQFF
>TRBV6-1|TRBJ1-1|.|many
TGTGCCAGCAGTGATCGGGCCGGGACTGAAGCTTTCTTT
CASSDRAGTEAFF
>TRBV6-1|TRBJ1-2|.|many
TGTGCCAGCAGGCCCAGCCATAACTATGGCTACACCTTC
CASRPSHNYGYTF
>TRBV2|TRBJ2-7|.|.
TGTGCCAGCAGTGATGACGAGGGAATGAAGAATGAGCAGTACTTC
CASSDDEGMKNEQYF
>TRBV6-1|TRBJ2-3|TRBD2|many
TGTGCCAGCAGTTATTTGGGACTAGCGGTCACAGATACGCAGTATTTT
CASSYLGLAVTDTQYF
>TRBV7-6|TRBJ2-7|TRBD1|.
TGTGCCAGCAGCTTAAAGGACAGGCTCTCGTACGAGCAGTACTTC
CASSLKDRLSYEQYF
>TRBV5-1|TRBJ1-1|TRBD1|many
TGCGCCAGCAGGTTACAGGGGTGGGGCACTGAAGCTTTCTTT
CASRLQGWGTEAFF
>TRBV6-6|TRBJ1-1|.|many
TGTGCCAGCAGTTACTCTGCCTCTGAAGCTTTCTTT
CASSYSASEAFF